This entry concerns a single TCR beta chain. The Seattle patients joined while their infection was active and were tracked longitudinally afterward. The sample comes from a study of blood T cell repertoires in COVID-19. The wider study: Italy, Spain and the United States were the sources of the convalescent and acute COVID-19 samples. Sources were T cells, B-cell-depleted T cells, or PBMCs; the material itself was cDNA or gDNA.

Study processing details: Amplification from reference gene primers served as the basis for estimated nucleated cell counts. The method was immunoSEQ multiplex PCR; TCRdb's version includes in-frame clones alone and lacks a portion of them. D and trimming were read from the DNA, whereas the V and J calls and clone size are those reported in that table. The sample has about 210,000 clones, 82% seen once. Looked up from germline, CDR1 is LGHDT and CDR2 is YNNKEL (reference sequence). The CDR3 length is 16 residues. Trimming cost V 4 bases and J 2 bases, with 17 bases left between them. Source material: peripheral blood. This sequence was found in a woman in her 70s with COVID-19, enrolled during active disease. J is TRBJ1-2 and V is TRBV3-1 (or the pseudogene TRBV3-2), with a weak D call TRBD1 (5 bases). CDR3 residues: CASSRTSIRQNYGYTF. The DNA of the CDR3 is TGTGCCAGCAGCCGCACGTCAATTAGACAGAACTATGGCTACACCTTC.